Listed below are T cell receptor beta chains from one sample, sequenced in a study of Ad26.COV2.S vaccination and SARS-CoV-2 variants. Libraries were prepared by immunoSEQ multiplex PCR; TCRdb keeps only in-frame clonotypes and omits some of them. The table records around 370,000 clones, around 84% of them present only once. Here the sequenced sample was peripheral blood, taken in a trial of Ad26.COV2.S vaccine versus placebo. These receptors all come from a person aged 18-65 years who received the Ad26.COV2.S COVID-19 vaccine or a placebo. The CDR3 runs from the conserved cysteine through the conserved F or W. A D gene is named only where the DNA matches it firmly. Where a row states a size, it is once, few, many or the class of an expanded clone; other rows omit it.

>TRBV7-2|.|TRBJ2-5|TRBD2
TGTGCCAGCAGTGCAGCGAGCGGGAGGGAAGAGACCCAGTACTTC
CASSAASGREETQYF
>TRBV23-1|.|TRBJ1-2|TRBD1
TGCGCCAGCAGTCAAGTGACAGGGCGGCTGGAAGTCTATGGCTACACCTTC
CASSQVTGRLEVYGYTF
>TRBV7-2|.|TRBJ2-3|TRBD2
TGTGCCAGCAGCTTATCCGGCGGGGGGGCCCAAAATACGCAGTATTTT
CASSLSGGGAQNTQYF
>TRBV5-1|.|TRBJ2-7|.
TGCGCCAGCAGCAGCCAACAACACGAGCAGTACTTC
CASSSQQHEQYF
>TRBV29-1|.|TRBJ1-2|.
TGCAGCGTTTTAGCGGAGAGCTATGGCTACACCTTC
CSVLAESYGYTF
>TRBV7-9|.|TRBJ1-1|.
TGTGCCAGCAGCTTAGCGCAGGGTGGGGCTTTCTTT
CASSLAQGGAFF
>TRBV6-1|.|TRBJ1-1|.
TGTGCCAGCAGTGAAGACAGGGTTAACACTGAAGCTTTCTTT
CASSEDRVNTEAFF
>TRBV6-2/TRBV6-3|.|TRBJ2-3|.
TGTGCCAGCAGTTACAGGGTAGCGGAGGGGGGTACGCAGTATTTT
CASSYRVAEGGTQYF
>TRBV28|.|TRBJ2-7|TRBD2
TGTGCCAGCAGTGGGACTAGCGGAAACTACTACGAGCAGTACTTC
CASSGTSGNYYEQYF
>TRBV5-5|few|TRBJ2-7|TRBD1
TGTGCCAGCAGCTCGTCAGACAGGGTGAACGAGCAGTACTTC
CASSSSDRVNEQYF
>TRBV7-2|.|TRBJ2-5|.
TGTGCCAGCAGTTACAGGGTCCGGGAGACCCAGTACTTC
CASSYRVRETQYF
>TRBV2|.|TRBJ2-2|.
TGTGCCAGCAGTGTCCTGGGGCAGGGGACCGGGGAGCTGTTTTTT
CASSVLGQGTGELFF
>TRBV6-2/TRBV6-3|.|TRBJ2-3|TRBD2
TGTGCCAGCAGTTATAGCGGGGGGGCCGTAGATACGCAGTATTTT
CASSYSGGAVDTQYF
>TRBV4-3|.|TRBJ1-2|TRBD1
TGCGCCAGCAGCCTAACGGGACAGGGTAACGTAATTTATGGCTACACCTTC
CASSLTGQGNVIYGYTF
>TRBV2|.|TRBJ1-2|.
TGTGCCAGCAGTGTGGGGTCCCCGTCGGTCTATGGCTACACCTTC
CASSVGSPSVYGYTF
>TRBV12-3/TRBV12-4|.|TRBJ1-2|.
TGTGCCAGCAGTCCAGGGACTCTTTATGGCTACACCTTC
CASSPGTLYGYTF
>TRBV27|many|TRBJ2-7|.
TGTGCCAGCAGTTTAGGTCCGGCACAGGGACTCTCCTACGAGCAGTACTTC
CASSLGPAQGLSYEQYF
>TRBV18|.|TRBJ2-1|TRBD2
TGTGCCAGCTCATCCGGGACTAGCGGGAGGGCTGAGCAGTTCTTC
CASSSGTSGRAEQFF
>TRBV7-8|.|TRBJ2-6|.
TGTGCCAGCAGCTTAGTTCAGCGGCGCGCTGGGGCCAACGTCCTGACTTTC
CASSLVQRRAGANVLTF
>TRBV27|.|TRBJ2-3|.
TGTGCCAGCACCTCCTGGGACCAAAGACCAGATACGCAGTATTTT
CASTSWDQRPDTQYF
>TRBV7-9|.|TRBJ2-7|TRBD1
TGTGCCAGCAGCTCGATCCGGGACAGGCCTTCCGAGCAGTACTTC
CASSSIRDRPSEQYF
>TRBV6-5|.|TRBJ2-2|.
TGTGCCAGCAGTTGGAGGGGGCGTGGCACCGGGGAGCTGTTTTTT
CASSWRGRGTGELFF
>TRBV7-6|.|TRBJ2-2|.
TGTGCCAGCAGCGACACCGGGACTGGGAACACCGGGGAGCTGTTTTTT
CASSDTGTGNTGELFF
>TRBV5-6|.|TRBJ1-1|.
TGTGCCAGCAGCTCCTTGTATTGGGGCGGACAATTGAACACTGAAGCTTTCTTT
CASSSLYWGGQLNTEAFF
>TRBV9|.|TRBJ1-5|.
TGTGCCAGCAGCGTCGACGGGGGACACAATCAGCCCCAGCATTTT
CASSVDGGHNQPQHF
>TRBV7-9|.|TRBJ2-3|.
TGTGCCAGCAGCGCCCGGGGGCAATCAGATACGCAGTATTTT
CASSARGQSDTQYF
>TRBV5-6|.|TRBJ2-7|.
TGTGCCAGCAGCTCTCGGGGGTACGAGCAGTACTTC
CASSSRGYEQYF
>TRBV5-6|.|TRBJ2-7|.
TGTGCCAGCAGCTTTTCACTAGCAGTGTACGAGCAGTACTTC
CASSFSLAVYEQYF
>TRBV12-3/TRBV12-4|.|TRBJ1-1|.
TGTGCCAGCACCGGGATGTTGAACACTGAAGCTTTCTTT
CASTGMLNTEAFF
>TRBV7-9|.|TRBJ2-1|.
TGTGCCAGCAGCTTAGGGGCGGCAGCCGCAGTCTTC
CASSLGAAAAVF
>TRBV4-3|once|TRBJ2-2|TRBD2
TGCGCCAGCAGCCAAATAGCGGGAGGGCCCTCCGGGGAGCTGTTTTTT
CASSQIAGGPSGELFF
>TRBV7-2|few|TRBJ1-4|.
TGTGCCAGCAGCCCCCGGGGTAGGGGAGCTGTCGAAAAACTGTTTTTT
CASSPRGRGAVEKLFF
>TRBV19|.|TRBJ2-1|TRBD2
TGTGCCAGCACTAGCGGACCAGCGGAGCAGTTCTTC
CASTSGPAEQFF
>TRBV13|.|TRBJ1-1|.
TGTGCCAGCAGCTTTTTTGGTGAGGAGAACACTGAAGCTTTCTTT
CASSFFGEENTEAFF
>TRBV6-6|.|TRBJ2-5|.
TGTGCCAGCAGTTACTTCCGGTTGGGGGAGACCCAGTACTTC
CASSYFRLGETQYF
>TRBV7-8|.|TRBJ1-1|.
TGTGCCAGCAGCCCAAGGACGGTGAACACTGAAGCTTTCTTT
CASSPRTVNTEAFF
>TRBV12-5|.|TRBJ2-4|.
TGTGCTAGTGGTTTGCTCAACATTCAGTACTTC
CASGLLNIQYF
>TRBV7-2|.|TRBJ2-5|.
TGTGCCAGCAGCTTACACAGAGCCCAAGAGACCCAGTACTTC
CASSLHRAQETQYF